The 26 T cell receptor beta chains presented below share a single source sample, sequenced in a study of T cells after yellow fever vaccination. TCRdb itself ran the 5' RACE reads through MiXCR, one entry per CDR3 protein. The sample has hundreds of thousands of distinct CDR3 sequences, over 8% seen once. The specimen was PBMCs, collected on the day of the first yellow fever vaccination. Source of these receptors: a man younger than 35 who received the YFV17D yellow fever vaccine.

This clonotype was seen more than once but under ten times. The J gene is TRBJ2-1, the V gene TRBV5-1; D could derive from TRBD1 or TRBD2 (5 bases each). CDR1 is SGHRS, CDR2 YFSETQ, per germline. Trimming took 0 bases from V and 6 from J, leaving 13 bases between them. The CDR3 has 15 residues. CDR3 sequence: CASSLDSGTINEQFF. CDR3 nucleotides: TGCGCCAGCAGCTTGGACTCCGGGACGATCAATGAGCAGTTCTTC.

In its sample, this clonotype was seen a few times. CDR3 protein: CASSQEGGGNNEQFF. CDR3 coding DNA: TGTGCCAGCAGCCAAGAGGGCGGGGGGAACAATGAGCAGTTCTTC. The rearrangement links TRBV14 to TRBJ2-1, with 8 bases aligning to TRBD2. Looked up from germline, CDR1 is SGHDN and CDR2 is FVKESK. The J segment lost 5 bases and the V segment lost 0 bases, leaving 3 bases of the junction unmatched. The CDR3 spans 15 residues.

Many counts were recorded for this clonotype. The CDR3 DNA reads as TGTGCCAGCAGTTCCTATAGCGGGGGGGTGCAGACCCAGTACTTC. This encodes CASSSYSGGVQTQYF. This chain uses TRBV27 with TRBJ2-5; 11 positions agree with TRBD2. After removal of 4 bases from V and 6 bases from J, the junction contained 7 bases not matched to a gene. CDR1 and CDR2 from the germline V gene are MNHEY and SMNVEV (reference sequence). The CDR3 runs 15 residues.

This clonotype was recorded a few times. V usage is TRBV5-6 and J usage is TRBJ1-5; 10 positions agree with TRBD1. Germline CDR1 and CDR2: SGHDT and YYEEEE. The ends lost 4 bases at V and 2 bases at J; junction bases unmatched: 3. This CDR3 comprises 15 residues. CDR3 bases: TGTGCCAGCAGCGTGACAGGGGGCGGCAATCAGCCCCAGCATTTT. Its translation is CASSVTGGGNQPQHF.

This clonotype was recorded a few times. Here the CDR3 reads CASSPWRASTDTQYF. The CDR3 bases are TGCGCCAGCAGCCCCTGGAGGGCTAGCACAGATACGCAGTATTTT. V gene TRBV4-1 combines with J gene TRBJ2-3, with a tentative D call TRBD2 (6 bases). This CDR3 region has 15 residues. V shed 4 bases and J shed 0 bases, with 11 bases lying between them. The germline gives CDR1 MGHRA, CDR2 YSYEKL.

The rearrangement uses TRBV11-2 and TRBJ1-2, with D tentatively TRBD1 (5 bases). The CDR3 contains 13 residues. With 0 bases removed from V and 6 bases from J, the gap between germline ends came to 8 bases. Per the germline V gene, CDR1 is SGHAT and CDR2 is FQNNGV. The CDR3 reads CASSLDRQNGYTF. The CDR3 DNA sequence: TGTGCCAGCAGCTTAGACAGACAGAATGGCTACACCTTC.

This sequence joins TRBV28 and TRBJ1-2, with D uncertain. CDR1 is MDHEN and CDR2 is SYDVKM in the germline V gene. Trimming left V 10 bases short and J 8 bases short, with 8 bases between. This CDR3 spans 9 amino acids. The DNA of the CDR3 is TGTGCCACCCGAACAGGCTACACCTTC. It codes for CATRTGYTF.

The chain recombines TRBV18 with TRBJ1-1; no clear D. Looked up from germline, CDR1 is KGHSH and CDR2 is LQKENI. With 3 bases removed from V and 3 bases from J, the gap between germline ends came to 11 bases. This CDR3 has 14 residues. CDR3 loop: CASSPQQRDTEAFF. Here the CDR3 DNA reads TGTGCCAGCTCACCGCAACAGCGGGACACTGAAGCTTTCTTT.

The chain couples TRBV30 to TRBJ2-1; D unclear. Germline V gives CDR1 GTSNPN, CDR2 SVGIG (reference sequence). The CDR3 consists of 15 residues. Between the trimmed V and J ends, which lost 5 bases and 4 bases, there was a span of 18 bases. CDR3 in amino acids: CAWGPRRAEYNEQFF. The CDR3 DNA sequence: TGTGCCTGGGGCCCGAGACGGGCCGAGTACAATGAGCAGTTCTTC.

This clonotype was seen a few times. The gene calls are TRBV5-1 and TRBJ2-1; D not certain. The germline gives CDR1 SGHRS, CDR2 YFSETQ. V dropped 3 bases and J dropped 10 bases, with 23 bases sitting between them. The CDR3 contains 16 residues. The CDR3 loop reads CASSSLSSAPQWEQFF. In DNA, the CDR3 is TGCGCCAGCAGCTCGCTCAGTTCGGCTCCCCAATGGGAGCAGTTCTTC. The whole variable domain, remainder taken from reference TRBV5-1 and TRBJ2-1, is KAGVTQTPRYLIKTRGQQVTLSCSPISGHRSVSWYQQTPGQGLQFLFEYFSETQRNKGNFPGRFSGRQFSNSRSEMNVSTLELGDSALYLCASSSLSSAPQWEQFFGPGTRLTVL.

This clonotype showed up just a few times. The V gene is TRBV7-9, the J gene TRBJ1-1; a possible D gene is TRBD1 (5 bases). The CDR3 length is 14 residues. V was trimmed by 8 bases and J by 4 bases, leaving 17 bases between them. Germline loops: CDR1 SEHNR, CDR2 FQNEAQ (reference sequence). The CDR3 DNA is TGTGCCAGCGGGGACCCTAAGTGGGGCACTGAAGCTTTCTTT. It translates to CASGDPKWGTEAFF.

This clonotype was seen a handful of times. This chain uses TRBV11-2 with TRBJ2-5; TRBD2 matches at 12 bases. CDR1 is SGHAT and CDR2 is FQNNGV in the germline V gene. Trimming at V came to 5 bases and at J to 1 base, leaving 8 bases not matched to a gene. The CDR3 consists of 17 residues. The CDR3 DNA reads TGTGCCAGCAGCAAGTGGACTAGCGGGGTAATCCAAGAGACCCAGTACTTC. It codes for CASSKWTSGVIQETQYF.

This clonotype was seen at least ten times. The rearrangement uses TRBV29-1 and TRBJ1-3; D remains ambiguous. This CDR3 spans 14 amino acids. Between the trimmed V and J ends, which lost 7 bases and 1 base, there was a span of 14 bases. In germline, CDR1 is SQVTM, CDR2 ANQGSEA. This CDR3 is CSAIESSSGNTIYF. DNA of the CDR3: TGCAGCGCAATAGAAAGCTCATCTGGAAACACCATATATTTT.

The DNA for the CDR3 is TGTGCCAGCACCTACGTGGGGATTGGCTACGAGCAGTACGTC. It specifies CASTYVGIGYEQYV. V gene TRBV27 combines with J gene TRBJ2-7; D unresolved. The germline CDR1 and CDR2 sequences are MNHEY and SMNVEV (reference sequence). CDR3 length: 14 amino acids. V was pared by 7 bases and J by 3 bases, with 16 bases between.

In its sample, this clonotype was seen a few times. The chain uses TRBV28 and TRBJ2-3; possibly TRBD1 for D (6 bases). From germline, CDR1 is MDHEN and CDR2 SYDVKM. V gave up 6 bases and J gave up 0 bases, with 10 bases separating them. The CDR3 spans 14 residues. CDR3 sequence (DNA): TGTGCCAGCAGCCCCGGACAGAGCACAGATACGCAGTATTTT. Encoded protein: CASSPGQSTDTQYF.

This clonotype showed up just a few times. The chain couples TRBV5-5 to TRBJ2-3, with 11 nucleotides matching TRBD2. Trimming cost V 3 bases and J 14 bases; bases outside gene matches: 8. The CDR3 loop spans 13 amino acids. The germline V gene encodes CDR1 SGHKS and CDR2 YYEKEE (reference sequence). This CDR3 is CASSSTTSGGRYF. CDR3 DNA: TGTGCCAGCAGCTCAACTACTAGCGGGGGCCGGTATTTT.

This chain connects TRBV7-9 to TRBJ1-4; no firm D call. The CDR3 loop spans 12 amino acids. V lost 5 bases and J lost 16, with 17 bases in between. The germline CDR1 and CDR2 sequences are SEHNR and FQNEAQ (reference sequence). CDR3 in DNA: TGTGCCAGCAGCGAAGGTGGCGGGGTTCAGTTTTTT. Protein sequence: CASSEGGGVQFF.

This clonotype was observed many times. This chain's CDR3 is CASSLESSPSYGYTF. Here the CDR3 DNA reads TGTGCCAGCAGCTTGGAGAGCAGCCCTTCCTATGGCTACACCTTC. The chain links TRBV5-4 to TRBJ1-2, with D uncertain. This CDR3 spans 15 amino acids. The germline V gene encodes CDR1 SGHNT and CDR2 YYREEE (reference sequence). V shed 0 bases and J shed 4 bases, with 13 bases lying between them.

This clonotype was seen a few times. The chain carries TRBV27 and TRBJ2-1; D not certain. The CDR3 has 16 residues. Germline V CDR1 and CDR2: MNHEY, SMNVEV (reference sequence). Trimming took off 5 bases at V and 0 bases at J, with 14 bases between the two ends. As DNA, the CDR3 is TGTGCCAGCAGTCCCGTTTTCGGCTACTCCTACAATGAGCAGTTCTTC. Translated, it gives CASSPVFGYSYNEQFF.

This clonotype was found many times. The chain employs TRBV6-5 and TRBJ1-6; no clear D gene. The CDR3 is 17 amino acids. Germline CDR1 and CDR2: MNHEY and SVGAGI. V lost 0 bases to trimming and J lost 3 bases, with 12 bases between them. The CDR3 sequence: CASSYSISTDYNSPLHF. DNA of the CDR3: TGTGCCAGCAGTTACTCGATATCGACTGACTATAATTCACCCCTCCACTTT.

The chain carries TRBV9 and TRBJ1-1, with no clear D. Looked up from germline, CDR1 is SGDLS and CDR2 is YYNGEE. The CDR3 totals 15 residues. V lost 0 bases, J lost 1 base, and 10 bases lay in between. CDR3: CASSVGTQANTEAFF. DNA of the CDR3: TGTGCCAGCAGCGTAGGGACGCAGGCGAACACTGAAGCTTTCTTT. The full variable domain, its missing parts supplied by reference TRBV9 and TRBJ1-1, is DSGVTQTPKHLITATGQRVTLRCSPRSGDLSVYWYQQSLDQGLQFLIQYYNGEERAKGNILERFSAQQFPDLHSELNLSSLELGDSALYFCASSVGTQANTEAFFGQGTRLTVV.

This clonotype was recorded a few times. The chain is built from TRBV7-6 and TRBJ1-5; weak D call: TRBD1 (5 bases). Trimming shortened V by 7 bases and J by 4 bases, and 17 bases separated the two germline ends. Germline CDR1 reads SGHVS; CDR2 reads FNYEAQ. The CDR3 covers 15 residues. In DNA, the CDR3 is TGTGCCAGCACACCAGGTCAGGGCTCGAATCAGCCCCAGCATTTT. This encodes CASTPGQGSNQPQHF.

The table lists this clonotype with a few counts. The V and J genes are TRBV7-9 and TRBJ2-5; D is possibly TRBD2 (5 bases). Germline V lookup: CDR1 SEHNR, CDR2 FQNEAQ (reference sequence). CDR3 length equals 15 residues. V was clipped by 1 base and J by 5 bases, with 14 bases between them. CDR3 loop: CASSLVAGSGETQYF. CDR3 nucleotides: TGTGCCAGCAGCTTAGTGGCGGGTTCGGGGGAGACCCAGTACTTC.

This clonotype was observed a few times. DNA for the CDR3: TGCGCCAGCAGCCCCTCGACACGGAACACCGGGGAGCTGTTTTTT. This sequence encodes CASSPSTRNTGELFF. J is TRBJ2-2 and V is TRBV5-1; D is unresolved. CDR3 size: 15 residues. Germline V gene lookup returns CDR1 SGHRS and CDR2 YFSETQ. The V end lost 4 bases, the J end lost 1 base, and 11 bases lay between the germline ends.

This clonotype has more than one count but fewer than ten. V and J are TRBV4-1 and TRBJ2-2, with D unclear. CDR3 size: 17 residues. Germline V gives CDR1 MGHRA, CDR2 YSYEKL. The V and J ends lost 1 base and 3 bases respectively, with 15 bases between them. CDR3 in amino acids: CASSQANFGFYTGELFF. The CDR3 DNA sequence: TGCGCCAGCAGCCAAGCCAACTTCGGGTTCTACACCGGGGAGCTGTTTTTT.

The chain combines TRBV5-1 with TRBJ2-1; 7 positions agree with TRBD1. Germline V gene lookup returns CDR1 SGHRS and CDR2 YFSETQ. The CDR3 spans 14 residues. V shed 5 bases and J 7 bases; nucleotides not matched to a gene: 9. The CDR3 coding sequence is TGCGCCAGCAGTCGAGACAGGGCAACGAATGAGCAGTTCTTC. Translating gives CASSRDRATNEQFF. Using reference TRBV5-1 and TRBJ2-1 for the parts outside the CDR3, the full variable domain is KAGVTQTPRYLIKTRGQQVTLSCSPISGHRSVSWYQQTPGQGLQFLFEYFSETQRNKGNFPGRFSGRQFSNSRSEMNVSTLELGDSALYLCASSRDRATNEQFFGPGTRLTVL.